The 16 T cell receptor beta chains listed next were all sequenced from one sample in a study of T cells in Graves' hyperthyroidism and ophthalmopathy. TCR beta CDR3 region amplification was performed from RNA transcripts. The HTBI set primed first-round TCR CDR3 RT-PCR. MiXCR, applied by TCRdb to the multiplex PCR reads, yields one record per CDR3 protein. The sample records about 700,000 distinct CDR3 sequences, just under 45% being singletons. Sequenced input: peripheral blood or thyroid tissue (not recorded which). The origin of the receptors is an adult man with Graves' disease, either hyperthyroidism or ophthalmopathy (not recorded which).

This clonotype occurred many times. The rearrangement uses TRBV7-8 and TRBJ2-7; D is ambiguous. V shed 0 bases and J shed 5 bases, with 17 bases lying between them. This CDR3 spans 16 amino acids. Germline V gene sequence: CDR1 SGHVS, CDR2 FQNEAQ. In DNA, the CDR3 is TGTGCCAGCAGCTTAGCGCAGGATGGGTGGATGAACGAGCAGTACTTC. Its protein is CASSLAQDGWMNEQYF.

The chain is built from TRBV6-1 and TRBJ2-2; TRBD1 might be the D (6 bases). The CDR3 extends over 13 amino acids. Germline CDR1 MNHNS, CDR2 SASEGT. Deletions cut 6 bases from V and 8 bases from J, with 13 bases between. Here the CDR3 DNA reads TGTGCCAGCAGACGAGCCGGGACAGGGGAGCTGTTTTTT. It is translated as CASRRAGTGELFF.

This clonotype was seen once. The gene calls are TRBV7-2 and TRBJ1-5; D call uncertain. The V end was cut by 5 bases, the J end by 6 bases, with 23 bases between. The CDR3 runs 17 residues. The V gene's germline CDR1 is SGHTA and CDR2 FQGNSA. The chain's CDR3 is CASSQTTDWAGSQPQHF. Here the CDR3 DNA reads TGTGCCAGCAGCCAAACTACGGACTGGGCGGGGAGTCAGCCCCAGCATTTT. Variable domain in full (rest from reference TRBV7-2 and TRBJ1-5): GAGVSQSPSNKVTEKGKDVELRCDPISGHTALYWYRQSLGQGLEFLIYFQGNSAPDKSGLPSDRFSAERTGGSVSTLTIQRTQQEDSAVYLCASSQTTDWAGSQPQHFGDGTRLSIL.

This clonotype showed up many times. The chain combines TRBV20-1 with TRBJ2-7, with D maybe TRBD1 (6 bases). The CDR3 runs to 14 residues. Looked up from germline, CDR1 is DFQATT and CDR2 is SNEGSKA (reference sequence). V was trimmed by 4 bases and J by 0 bases, leaving 13 bases between them. The CDR3 DNA is TGCAGTGCTAACCGGGACATTTACTCCTACGAGCAGTACTTC. It translates to CSANRDIYSYEQYF.

V is TRBV29-1 and J is TRBJ1-2, with D unresolved. The CDR3 loop spans 14 amino acids. Germline loops: CDR1 SQVTM, CDR2 ANQGSEA. The V gene lost 8 bases and the J gene lost 4 bases, with 20 bases spanning the gap. CDR3 in DNA: TGCAGCAGTTCCGCGGGAGGGTCGGGCTATGGCTACACCTTC. It translates to CSSSAGGSGYGYTF.

This clonotype was counted a few times. Here the CDR3 DNA reads TGTGCCAGCAGCGGGGGACAGGGGGTTGCTAATGAAAAACTGTTTTTT. Translated, it gives CASSGGQGVANEKLFF. The chain couples TRBV7-3 to TRBJ1-4, with 11 bases identical to TRBD1. The V gene's germline CDR1 is SGHTA and CDR2 FQGTGA. The J segment lost 3 bases and the V segment lost 5 bases, leaving 5 bases of the junction unmatched. The CDR3 loop spans 16 amino acids.

This chain links TRBV2 with TRBJ2-7; D remains unclear. Germline V lookup: CDR1 SNHLY, CDR2 FYNNEI. The germline V and J ends were trimmed by 8 bases and 7 bases, with 15 bases remaining between them. This CDR3 region has 12 residues. CDR3 region: CASLISGEEQYF. CDR3 DNA sequence: TGTGCCAGCTTAATCTCTGGAGAGGAGCAGTACTTC.

This clonotype was counted a few times. A read error is possible here, since a much larger clone lies one base away. The V and J genes are TRBV10-3 and TRBJ2-7; perhaps TRBD1 as D (7 bases). CDR1 is ENHRY and CDR2 is SYGVKD in the germline V gene. There are 15 residues in the CDR3. Trimming shortened V by 3 bases and J by 6 bases, and 18 bases separated the two germline ends. CDR3 DNA: TGTGCCATCAGTGATGACGGAGGGGGCTCTGGCGAGCAGTACTTC. Translation: CAISDDGGGSGEQYF.

This chain uses TRBV20-1 with TRBJ1-6; 8 bases fit TRBD1. Trimming cost V 4 bases and J 5 bases; bases outside gene matches: 10. CDR1 is DFQATT, CDR2 SNEGSKA, per germline (reference sequence). The CDR3 extends over 16 amino acids. The CDR3 coding sequence is TGCAGTGCTAAAGACAGGGGCCGACTAGATAATTCACCCCTCCACTTT. Protein product: CSAKDRGRLDNSPLHF.

This chain links TRBV24-1 with TRBJ1-1, with a possible D match to TRBD1 (6 bases). Trimming took 11 bases from V and 1 from J, leaving 10 bases between them. In germline, CDR1 is KGHDR, CDR2 SFDVKD. CDR3 length: 12 residues. CDR3 protein: CAKQGQNTEAFF. DNA of the CDR3: TGTGCCAAACAGGGTCAGAACACTGAAGCTTTCTTT.

This clonotype was seen ten or more times. V gene TRBV10-3 combines with J gene TRBJ1-6, with D unclear. CDR1 and CDR2 (germline): ENHRY, SYGVKD. V lost 8 bases, J lost 0 bases, and 11 bases lay in between. This CDR3 spans 15 amino acids. This chain's CDR3 is CAIPGLLSYNSPLHF. The CDR3 DNA reads TGTGCCATCCCCGGGTTACTCTCCTATAATTCACCCCTCCACTTT.

This sequence joins TRBV6-5 and TRBJ1-4; D is possibly TRBD1 (5 bases). The V end was cut by 3 bases, the J end by 5 bases, with 19 bases between. This CDR3 is 17 amino acids long. Germline values: CDR1 MNHEY, CDR2 SVGAGI. The CDR3 DNA reads TGTGCCAGCAGTTATGGGACTAGCGGGAGGCGAAATGAAAAACTGTTTTTT. Translation gives CASSYGTSGRRNEKLFF.

This chain uses TRBV24-1 with TRBJ1-6; a possible D gene is TRBD1 (5 bases). This CDR3 is built from 13 residues. Germline V gene sequence: CDR1 KGHDR, CDR2 SFDVKD. The V end was cut by 7 bases, the J end by 9 bases, with 12 bases between. For the CDR3, the DNA is TGTGCCACCAGAGACAGAGGAGGTTCACCCCTCCACTTT. Translating gives CATRDRGGSPLHF.

This chain connects TRBV25-1 to TRBJ2-5; tentatively, D is TRBD1 or TRBD2 (5 bases each). V was pared by 1 base and J by 5 bases, with 11 bases between. CDR3 length equals 14 residues. Germline V gene sequence: CDR1 MGHDK, CDR2 SYGVNS. This CDR3 is CASSESPGSETQYF. Written as DNA, the CDR3 is TGTGCCAGCAGTGAATCGCCAGGGAGTGAGACCCAGTACTTC.

Comment on this clonotype: At one of its ends the junction is not consistent with the germline gene, which may arise from a read error. The chain joins TRBV7-9 to TRBJ1-4, with 7 bases aligning to TRBD1. The CDR3 covers 16 residues. The germline V gene encodes CDR1 SEHNR and CDR2 FQNEAQ (reference sequence). Written as DNA, the CDR3 is TGTGCCGGCAGCCCACCGGACAGGCTGAAAAATGAAAAACTGTTTTTT. The encoded protein is CAGSPPDRLKNEKLFF.

The chain carries TRBV6-5 and TRBJ2-5, with D possibly matching TRBD1 (6 bases). The CDR3 runs to 14 residues. The V gene lost 4 bases and the J gene lost 3 bases, with 12 bases spanning the gap. CDR1 is MNHEY, CDR2 SVGAGI, per germline. The CDR3 loop reads CASSSRGIEETQYF. The CDR3, as DNA: TGTGCCAGCAGTTCTAGGGGGATAGAAGAGACCCAGTACTTC.